This T cell receptor beta chain was documented in a study of CD8+CD57+ T cells in acquired aplastic anemia. Study-level information: DNA recovered from sorted CD4+ and CD8+ cells had a mean of about 3 ug.

The template used for profiling TCR beta VDJ and CDR3 was genomic DNA. TCRdb reprocessed the reads via MiXCR and lists one record per CDR3 protein. The table has 150,000 to 200,000 distinct CDR3 sequences, approximately 52% seen once; the top ten hold about 1.8%. Individuals selected for sequencing had exhibited CD8+CD57+ cell expansion on flow cytometry. CDR1 LNHDA and CDR2 SQIVND come from the germline V gene (reference sequence). The CDR3 totals 15 residues. The V end was cut by 1 base, the J end by 6 bases, with 15 bases between. Source material: sorted CD4+, CD8+, or CD8+CD57+ T cells (not recorded which) from PBMCs. The genes are TRBV19 and TRBJ1-2; D unresolved. The TCR sequence derives from a human donor with aplastic anemia. The CDR3 here is CASSIVGRTADGYTF. CDR3 bases: TGTGCCAGTAGTATAGTGGGCCGGACGGCAGATGGCTACACCTTC.